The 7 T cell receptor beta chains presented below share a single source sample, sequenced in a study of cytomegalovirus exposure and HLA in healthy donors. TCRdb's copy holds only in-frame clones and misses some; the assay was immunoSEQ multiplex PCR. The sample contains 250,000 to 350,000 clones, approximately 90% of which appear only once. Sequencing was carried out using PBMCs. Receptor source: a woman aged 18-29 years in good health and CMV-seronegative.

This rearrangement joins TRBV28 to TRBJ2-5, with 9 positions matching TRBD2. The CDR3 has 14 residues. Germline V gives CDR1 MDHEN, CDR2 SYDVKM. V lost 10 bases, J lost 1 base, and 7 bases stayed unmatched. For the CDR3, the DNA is TGTGCCATCAAAAGGCGGGAGGGCCAAGAGACCCAGTACTTC. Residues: CAIKRREGQETQYF.

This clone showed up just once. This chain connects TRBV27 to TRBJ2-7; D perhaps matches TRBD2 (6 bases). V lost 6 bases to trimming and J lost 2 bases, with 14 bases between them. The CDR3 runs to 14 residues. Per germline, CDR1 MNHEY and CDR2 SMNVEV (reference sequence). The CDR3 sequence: CASSPSDYAYEQYF. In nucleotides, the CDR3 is TGTGCCAGCAGCCCCTCGGACTACGCCTACGAGCAGTACTTC.

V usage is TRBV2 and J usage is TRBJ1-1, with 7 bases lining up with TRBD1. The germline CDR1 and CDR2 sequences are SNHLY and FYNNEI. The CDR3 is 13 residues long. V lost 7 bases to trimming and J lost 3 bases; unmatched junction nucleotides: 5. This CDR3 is CASIRQGDTEAFF. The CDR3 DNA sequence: TGTGCCAGCATCAGACAGGGAGACACTGAAGCTTTCTTT.

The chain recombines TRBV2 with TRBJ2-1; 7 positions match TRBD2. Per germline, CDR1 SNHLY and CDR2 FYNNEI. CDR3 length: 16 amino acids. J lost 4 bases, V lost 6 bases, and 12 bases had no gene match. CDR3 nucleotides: TGTGCCAGCAGCTCAGGACTAGAGGTGGGGTACAATGAGCAGTTCTTC. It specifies CASSSGLEVGYNEQFF.

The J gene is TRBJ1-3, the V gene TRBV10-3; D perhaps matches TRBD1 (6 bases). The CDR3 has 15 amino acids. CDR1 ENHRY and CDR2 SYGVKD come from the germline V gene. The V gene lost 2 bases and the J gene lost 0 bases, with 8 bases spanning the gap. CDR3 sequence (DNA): TGTGCCATCAGTGAGAACAGGGACTCTGGAAACACCATATATTTT. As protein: CAISENRDSGNTIYF.

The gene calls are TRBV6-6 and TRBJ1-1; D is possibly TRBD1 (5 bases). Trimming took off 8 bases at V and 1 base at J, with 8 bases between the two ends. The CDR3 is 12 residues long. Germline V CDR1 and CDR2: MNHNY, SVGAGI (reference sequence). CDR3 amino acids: CASDTGNTEAFF. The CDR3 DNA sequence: TGTGCCAGCGATACAGGGAACACTGAAGCTTTCTTT.

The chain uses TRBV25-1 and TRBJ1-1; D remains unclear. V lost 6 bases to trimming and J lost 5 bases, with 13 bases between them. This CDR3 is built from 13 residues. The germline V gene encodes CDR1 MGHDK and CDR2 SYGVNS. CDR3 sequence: CASRAGGGTEAFF. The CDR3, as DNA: TGTGCCAGCAGAGCCGGTGGCGGGACTGAAGCTTTCTTT.